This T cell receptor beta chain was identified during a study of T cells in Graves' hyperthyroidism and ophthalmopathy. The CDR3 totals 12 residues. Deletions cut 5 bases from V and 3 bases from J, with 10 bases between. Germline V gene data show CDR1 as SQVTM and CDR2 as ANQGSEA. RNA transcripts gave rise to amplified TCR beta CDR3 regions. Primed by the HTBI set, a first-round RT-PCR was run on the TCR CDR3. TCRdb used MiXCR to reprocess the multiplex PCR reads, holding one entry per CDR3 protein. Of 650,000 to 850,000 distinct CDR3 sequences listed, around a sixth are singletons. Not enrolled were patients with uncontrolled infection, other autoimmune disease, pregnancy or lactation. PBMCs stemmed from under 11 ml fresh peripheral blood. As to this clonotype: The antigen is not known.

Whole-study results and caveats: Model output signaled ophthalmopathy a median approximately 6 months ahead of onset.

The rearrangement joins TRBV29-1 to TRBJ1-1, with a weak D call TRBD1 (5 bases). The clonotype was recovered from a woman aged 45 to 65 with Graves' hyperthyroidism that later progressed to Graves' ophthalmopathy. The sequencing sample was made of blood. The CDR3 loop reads CSVYRGDTEAFF. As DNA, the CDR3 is TGCAGCGTTTACCGAGGGGACACTGAAGCTTTCTTT.